This note documents a single T cell receptor beta chain sequence. The antigen it recognizes is unknown. No base quality values were provided; no much bigger clone lies one nucleotide off. According to the germline V gene, CDR1 reads MNHEY and CDR2 reads SVGAGI. Relative to germline, V is 2 bases shorter and J is 2 bases shorter, with 12 bases between their ends. The CDR3 numbers 15 residues from cysteine through phenylalanine. The sequence is cut down to CDR3 DNA, 45 bases in frame from base 1. The entry originates in a study of immune evolution from preneoplasia to lung adenocarcinoma (dated by TCRdb to about 2021). Broadly, across the study: HLA loss of heterozygosity was found in approximately 7% of AIS, about 16% of MIA and roughly 31% of ADC lesions, and in no AAH lesions. The study profiled immune contexture across lung adenocarcinoma precursors and invasive adenocarcinoma using immune gene expression, TCR sequencing and multiplex immunofluorescence. Resected precursor lesions (AAH, AIS, MIA) and invasive adenocarcinomas were compared against paired morphologically normal lung tissue. Sample size was based on specimen availability rather than a prior power calculation. The immune data were integrated with whole exome sequencing and methylation data obtained from the same cohort of nodules. In total, the cohort included some 55 patients with pulmonary nodules, all of whom underwent surgical resection. TCR sequencing data came from 50 to 55 patients. According to the study, over a hundred samples were used for TCR sequencing. POLYSOLVER was used to infer class I HLA alleles from exome data, and LOHHLA was used to detect allele-specific HLA loss.

Between about 2014 and 2017, the patients underwent resection in either Japan or China. Histologic diagnosis of each case was confirmed independently by two lung cancer pathologists on H&E slides. To enrich premalignant or tumor cells for nucleic acid extraction, macro-dissection was performed after pathologic assessment. DNA was isolated from FFPE tissue using the AllPrep DNA/RNA FFPE Kit. TCR beta CDR3 regions were sequenced from DNA using the immunoSEQ hsTCRbeta Kit. Turning to the authors' computational methods: TCR sequencing data were analysed with the ImmunoSEQ Analyzer. T cell clonality was defined as 1 minus Pielou's evenness, as computed on productive rearrangements. The inverse Simpson index, applied to productive templates, was used to measure T cell diversity. T cell density was expressed as TCR beta template counts normalized to usable DNA, with usable DNA estimated by amplifying and sequencing housekeeping genes. Two-sided Kruskal-Wallis tests were used to compare TCR metrics across histologic stages. Here the immuneACCESS table is served through TCRdb, limited to in-frame sequences with V and J called. Missing clones are a known gap in these copies; in checked studies unresolved V genes cover under half, and the rest lacks a known reason. The DNA gave D and trimming, while V, J and clone size come from that table. This sample holds 10,000 or so clones; approximately 80% were observed only once. The ten largest account for around 4.9% of the sample.

What the study reported, not specific to this receptor: The highest top T cell clone frequencies were observed in normal lung, and a progressive decrease in top T cell clone frequencies appeared to occur from AAH through AIS, MIA and invasive adenocarcinoma. Clonality was highest in normal lung, while later-stage lesions appeared to have lower clonality but higher T cell density and diversity. Findings were based on association rather than direct causation; larger cohorts with long-term follow-up and longitudinal biopsies were deemed needed. All patients were from Japan and China, so applicability to Western populations was uncertain. KRAS-mutant nodules showed the highest T cell clonality compared with EGFR-mutant or double wild-type lesions.

The source material was FFPE minimally invasive lung adenocarcinoma tissue. The label giving this sample's cell subset or site can be read as: micro-invasive lung adenocarcinoma (MIA). The chain is assembled from TRBV6-5 and TRBJ1-1; the D gene is unclear. The TCR was taken from a person aged 65 to 85 with lung adenocarcinoma. Some clones in this sample may be carry-over from other donors' samples. The CDR3 region: CASSYTTDPNTEAFF. The nucleotide sequence reads TGTGCCAGCAGTTACACAACGGACCCTAACACTGAAGCTTTCTTT.